Each of the 24 T cell receptor beta chains below was sequenced from the same sample in a study of regulatory T cells in long-lasting Graves disease. The time point is: persistent/refractory GD, antithyroid drugs over 5 years with positive TRAb. PBMC RNA served as the TCR library source. Both iRepertoire HTBI primers and Arm-PCR of CDR3 regions were used to build the TCR beta libraries. Using its own MiXCR run on the multiplex PCR reads, TCRdb lists one record per CDR3 protein. Seen here are about 460,000 distinct CDR3 sequences, 20% to 25% observed once, and the top ten hold around 13%. The starting material was peripheral blood mononuclear cells (PBMCs), obtained when the disease was refractory, from a patient treated with antithyroid drugs. These receptors were taken from a female donor with Graves disease.

In its sample, this clonotype was seen a few times. The chain uses TRBV7-9 and TRBJ2-2; D is unresolved. Germline CDR1 and CDR2: SEHNR and FQNEAQ (reference sequence). The CDR3 is 13 amino acids. V was clipped by 8 bases and J by 3 bases, with 10 bases between them. Here the CDR3 DNA reads TGTGCCAGCTCCGGGTCCCACACCGGGGAGCTGTTTTTT. This sequence encodes CASSGSHTGELFF. Variable domain in full (rest from reference TRBV7-9 and TRBJ2-2): DTGVSQNPRHKITKRGQNVTFRCDPISEHNRLYWYRQTLGQGPEFLTYFQNEAQLEKSRLLSDRFSAERPKGSFSTLEIQRTEQGDSAMYLCASSGSHTGELFFGEGSRLTVL.

This clonotype was observed at least ten times. The chain is built from TRBV19 and TRBJ2-7; 13 bases match TRBD2. CDR1 and CDR2 (germline): LNHDA, SQIVND (reference sequence). This CDR3 spans 15 amino acids. V shed 3 bases, J shed 3 bases, and the junction held 2 bases outside the gene matches. CDR3 loop: CASSIRTSGSYEQYF. In nucleotides, the CDR3 is TGTGCCAGTAGTATCAGGACTAGCGGGAGCTACGAGCAGTACTTC.

This clonotype was detected only a few times. The chain combines TRBV7-3 with TRBJ2-2, with 10 bases lining up with TRBD2. Germline CDR1 is SGHTA and CDR2 is FQGTGA. This CDR3 comprises 18 residues. V was clipped by 2 bases and J by 0 bases; unmatched bases: 6. The CDR3 DNA reads as TGTGCCAGCAGCTTATCAGCGGGAGGGTTCGCGAACACCGGGGAGCTGTTTTTT. Encoded protein: CASSLSAGGFANTGELFF. The complete variable domain, with remaining parts taken from reference TRBV7-3 and TRBJ2-2, reads GAGVSQTPSNKVTEKGKYVELRCDPISGHTALYWYRQSLGQGPEFLIYFQGTGAADDSGLPNDRFFAVRPEGSVSTLKIQRTERGDSAVYLCASSLSAGGFANTGELFFGEGSRLTVL.

The CDR3 DNA is TGTGCCTGGAGGAAAGACCTAAGCAACGAGCAGTACTTC. Protein sequence: CAWRKDLSNEQYF. The genes are TRBV30 and TRBJ2-7; D is uncertain. The CDR3 extends over 13 amino acids. The ends were cut back, 3 bases at V and 5 bases at J, with 14 bases in the middle. Per the germline V gene, CDR1 is GTSNPN and CDR2 is SVGIG (reference sequence).

This clonotype came up many times. The V gene is TRBV6-1, the J gene TRBJ1-5; no firm D call. Per the germline V gene, CDR1 is MNHNS and CDR2 is SASEGT. The CDR3 spans 14 residues. V was shortened by 5 bases and J by 2 bases, with 10 bases between the two germline ends. The CDR3 DNA sequence: TGTGCCAGCAGTCCCGGTCGGGGCAATCAGCCCCAGCATTTT. Its protein product is CASSPGRGNQPQHF.

The chain has TRBV3-1 and TRBJ1-1; D ambiguous. Germline V gives CDR1 LGHDT, CDR2 YNNKEL (reference sequence). The CDR3 runs 14 residues. V was clipped by 4 bases and J by 4 bases, with 13 bases between them. Written as DNA, the CDR3 is TGTGCCAGCAGCCTGACCTCTCGCCGCACTGAAGCTTTCTTT. This encodes CASSLTSRRTEAFF.

This clonotype came up a few times. This sequence joins TRBV15 and TRBJ1-1, with D unresolved. Germline CDR1 is LNHNV and CDR2 is YYDKDF (reference sequence). The CDR3 extends over 14 amino acids. V was cut by 0 bases and J by 6 bases, with 11 bases left in between. The CDR3: CATSREGRSSEAFF. The CDR3, as DNA: TGTGCCACCAGCAGAGAGGGTAGAAGTTCTGAAGCTTTCTTT.

This clonotype was seen at least ten times. The chain has TRBV6-1 and TRBJ2-7; D tentatively reads TRBD1 or TRBD2 (6 bases each). The CDR3 contains 14 residues. Germline CDR1 reads MNHNS; CDR2 reads SASEGT. V lost 10 bases, J lost 4 bases, and 20 bases lay in between. The CDR3 sequence is CATRLSQGRYEQYF. DNA of the CDR3: TGTGCCACCCGCCTGTCCCAGGGGAGGTACGAGCAGTACTTC.

The CDR3 nucleotides read TGTGCCATAGGTAGGGAGGCTGGGGCCAACGTCCTGACTTTC. Translated, it gives CAIGREAGANVLTF. The chain combines TRBV10-3 with TRBJ2-6; tentative D call: TRBD2 (6 bases). The CDR3 has 14 amino acids. Trimming took off 9 bases at V and 2 bases at J, with 11 bases between the two ends. The V gene's germline CDR1 is ENHRY and CDR2 SYGVKD.

At least ten counts were recorded for this clonotype. One junction end disagrees with the germline gene, perhaps due to a read error. J is TRBJ1-2 and V is TRBV7-2; tentatively, D is TRBD1 (6 bases). The CDR3 extends over 12 amino acids. Looked up from germline, CDR1 is SGHTA and CDR2 is FQGNSA. CDR3 nucleotide sequence: TGTGCCAGCAGCTTAGCTTTGCAGGGGACGGCCTTC. It codes for CASSLALQGTAF.

V and J are TRBV5-1 and TRBJ2-3; possibly TRBD2 for D (5 bases). The germline V and J ends were trimmed by 5 bases and 6 bases, with 13 bases remaining between them. The CDR3 consists of 13 residues. CDR1 SGHRS and CDR2 YFSETQ come from the germline V gene. The DNA of the CDR3 is TGCGCCAGCAGGGCGGAGCGGCGGGATACGCAGTATTTT. The encoded protein is CASRAERRDTQYF.

This clonotype was seen repeatedly, ten times or more. The chain couples TRBV28 to TRBJ1-5; D might be TRBD1 (6 bases). V was cut by 10 bases and J by 5 bases, with 21 bases left in between. The germline V gene encodes CDR1 MDHEN and CDR2 SYDVKM. This CDR3 has 15 amino acids. The chain's CDR3 is CATAQQGTTYQPQHF. The CDR3 DNA reads TGTGCCACCGCCCAACAGGGAACTACCTATCAGCCCCAGCATTTT.

This sequence joins TRBV11-2 and TRBJ2-7; D perhaps matches TRBD2 (6 bases). The CDR3 extends over 16 amino acids. V lost 5 bases and J 7 bases, leaving 24 bases between the germline ends. Germline values: CDR1 SGHAT, CDR2 FQNNGV. CDR3: CASSPSPPPGVQEQYF. The CDR3 nucleotides are TGTGCCAGCAGCCCTAGCCCCCCTCCGGGGGTGCAAGAGCAGTACTTC.

V usage is TRBV18 and J usage is TRBJ1-4; D gene ambiguous. The CDR3 extends over 15 amino acids. CDR1 and CDR2 from the germline V gene are KGHSH and LQKENI. Trimming took 2 bases from V and 2 from J, leaving 9 bases between them. This chain's CDR3 is CASSPTVATNEKLFF. In nucleotides, the CDR3 is TGTGCCAGCTCACCAACGGTCGCTACTAATGAAAAACTGTTTTTT.

This clonotype was seen at least ten times. The rearrangement uses TRBV28 and TRBJ2-7; tentatively, D is TRBD1 or TRBD2 (6 bases each). The V gene's germline CDR1 is MDHEN and CDR2 SYDVKM. With 10 bases removed from V and 2 bases from J, the gap between germline ends came to 12 bases. This CDR3 contains 12 residues. CDR3 bases: TGTGCCACCTCGAGGGGGGCCTACGAGCAGTACTTC. Protein: CATSRGAYEQYF. Together with reference TRBV28 and TRBJ2-7, the CDR3 gives the full variable domain: DVKVTQSSRYLVKRTGEKVFLECVQDMDHENMFWYRQDPGLGLRLIYFSYDVKMKEKGDIPEGYSVSREKKERFSLILESASTNQTSMYLCATSRGAYEQYFGPGTRLTVT.

V and J are TRBV19 and TRBJ2-5; D may be TRBD1 (5 bases). Per germline, CDR1 LNHDA and CDR2 SQIVND (reference sequence). Trimming shortened V by 7 bases and J by 0 bases, and 9 bases separated the two germline ends. This CDR3 contains 13 residues. The CDR3 sequence: CASTRQHQETQYF. The CDR3 coding sequence is TGTGCCAGTACCAGACAGCACCAAGAGACCCAGTACTTC.

The gene calls are TRBV15 and TRBJ2-3, with 11 bases aligning to TRBD2. J was trimmed by 3 bases and V by 3 bases; bases with no gene match: 5. Germline V CDR1 and CDR2: LNHNV, YYDKDF (reference sequence). The CDR3 is made up of 16 amino acids. The CDR3: CATSRYGTSGTDTQYF. Written as DNA, the CDR3 is TGTGCCACCAGCAGGTACGGGACTAGCGGAACAGATACGCAGTATTTT.

This clonotype was picked up many times. The chain is built from TRBV12-3 or TRBV12-4 and TRBJ1-5; D not certain. V gave up 1 base and J gave up 9 bases, with 10 bases separating them. The length of the CDR3 is 13 residues. The CDR3: CASSLGWRGPQHF. CDR3 in DNA: TGTGCCAGCAGTTTAGGGTGGAGAGGGCCCCAGCATTTT.

V usage is TRBV20-1 and J usage is TRBJ2-5; a possible D gene is TRBD2 (6 bases). CDR1 is DFQATT, CDR2 SNEGSKA, per germline (reference sequence). The V gene lost 6 bases and the J gene lost 7 bases, with 18 bases spanning the gap. There are 13 residues in the CDR3. The CDR3 nucleotides read TGCAGTGCGGATGGACTAAGAGTAGGGACCCAGTACTTC. Its protein product is CSADGLRVGTQYF.

This clonotype was observed many times. This chain's CDR3 is CASSVEGGTQYF. The CDR3 nucleotides are TGTGCCAGCAGTGTGGAGGGAGGGACCCAGTACTTC. This chain links TRBV6-1 with TRBJ2-5; the D gene is possibly TRBD2 (6 bases). The CDR3 covers 12 residues. Germline CDR1 and CDR2: MNHNS and SASEGT. V lost 4 bases to trimming and J lost 7 bases, with 10 bases between them.

The chain uses TRBV15 and TRBJ1-4; D gene unclear. Germline CDR1 LNHNV, CDR2 YYDKDF (reference sequence). The CDR3 sequence is 13 residues long. V was clipped by 3 bases and J by 3 bases, with 5 bases between them. The CDR3 loop reads CATSSLANEKLFF. The CDR3 DNA follows: TGTGCCACCAGCAGCTTGGCTAATGAAAAACTGTTTTTT.

This clonotype was detected ten times or more. The chain joins TRBV15 to TRBJ2-7, with D uncertain. V dropped 0 bases and J dropped 1 base, with 7 bases sitting between them. CDR3 length equals 14 residues. Germline CDR1 and CDR2: LNHNV and YYDKDF (reference sequence). The CDR3 DNA sequence: TGTGCCACCAGCAGAGAAGGCAGTTCCTACGAGCAGTACTTC. Its protein is CATSREGSSYEQYF.

This clonotype was observed many times. The chain's CDR3 is CASSLSRTDHEQYF. The DNA for the CDR3 is TGTGCCAGCAGCTTATCTCGCACAGACCACGAGCAGTACTTC. The chain combines TRBV7-2 with TRBJ2-7; no firm D call. The V and J ends lost 2 bases and 5 bases respectively, with 13 bases between them. The germline V gene has CDR1 SGHTA and CDR2 FQGNSA. This CDR3 is 14 amino acids long.

V usage is TRBV19 and J usage is TRBJ1-4; 10 nucleotides match TRBD1. The V and J ends lost 5 bases and 7 bases, in that order; junction bases with no gene match: 7. This CDR3 has 15 residues. CDR1 and CDR2 from the germline V gene are LNHDA and SQIVND (reference sequence). Here the CDR3 reads CASSARQGATEKLFF. As DNA, the CDR3 is TGTGCCAGTAGTGCACGACAGGGGGCGACTGAAAAACTGTTTTTT. The complete variable domain, with remaining parts taken from reference TRBV19 and TRBJ1-4, reads DGGITQSPKYLFRKEGQNVTLSCEQNLNHDAMYWYRQDPGQGLRLIYYSQIVNDFQKGDIAEGYSVSREKKESFPLTVTSAQKNPTAFYLCASSARQGATEKLFFGSGTQLSVL.